In its sample, the clone carrying this T cell receptor beta chain was seen many times. The junction departs from germline at one end; a sequencing error may be responsible. This sample is part of a study of regulatory T cells in long-lasting Graves disease. HTBI primers from iRepertoire and Arm-PCR of CDR3 regions yielded the TCR beta libraries. TCRdb re-called the multiplex PCR reads through MiXCR, storing one row per CDR3 protein. Of almost 450,000 distinct CDR3 sequences in the sample, 16% were seen once. Per germline, CDR1 MDHEN and CDR2 SYDVKM. This CDR3 contains 11 residues. Time point reported: newly diagnosed GD, antithyroid drugs for less than 3 months. The authors made the TCR library using RNA they extracted from PBMCs. Separately, the same data were catalogued under a study of T cells in Graves' hyperthyroidism and ophthalmopathy. This second study notes: Graves' hyperthyroidism was deemed stable given no ophthalmopathy progression within 18 months. Criteria for exclusion of patients were uncontrolled infection, other autoimmune disease, pregnancy or lactation. First-round RT-PCR of the TCR CDR3 relied on the HTBI primer set.

This sequence was found in a woman aged 25 to 45 with Graves disease. The source material was peripheral blood mononuclear cells (PBMCs), sampled at new diagnosis, from a patient treated with antithyroid drugs. V is TRBV28 and J is TRBJ1-1; D is unclear. The CDR3 here is CASSPQSRISF. The CDR3 region has the DNA TGTGCCAGCAGCCCCCAGTCTCGTATCAGCTTT.